The 7 T cell receptor beta chains in this list originate from one sample, sequenced in a study of T cell changes during pregnancy in multiple sclerosis. The data were produced by immunoSEQ multiplex PCR, yet TCRdb's version contains in-frame clones alone and is incomplete. The sample carries 40,000 or so clones, around 94% recorded once. The sample here was peripheral blood, taken before pregnancy. The receptors stem from a female donor with multiple sclerosis, enrolled in a pregnancy study.

V is TRBV9 and J is TRBJ2-5, with 8 bases aligning to TRBD1. The CDR3 loop spans 16 amino acids. Germline lookup yields CDR1 SGDLS and CDR2 YYNGEE. Unmatched junction bases numbered 9, after V lost 0 bases and J lost 5 bases. CDR3 bases: TGTGCCAGCAGCGTAGACACCGGGACAGGATGGGAGACCCAGTACTTC. Protein product: CASSVDTGTGWETQYF.

The DNA of the CDR3 is TGTGCCAGCAGCAGGGACAGGGGGGACGGTGGAAACACCATATATTTT. Amino acid sequence: CASSRDRGDGGNTIYF. J is TRBJ1-3 and V is TRBV7-6, with 11 bases identical to TRBD1. V lost 5 bases to trimming and J lost 3 bases; unmatched junction nucleotides: 6. Germline CDR1 reads SGHVS; CDR2 reads FNYEAQ. This CDR3 is built from 16 residues.

The chain couples TRBV7-2 to TRBJ1-1; the D is unclear. CDR3 length equals 15 residues. CDR1 and CDR2 from the germline V gene are SGHTA and FQGNSA. Deletions cut 5 bases from V and 5 bases from J, with 18 bases between. The CDR3 bases are TGTGCCAGCAGCGCTAACCCGGGGAAGGAGACTGAAGCTTTCTTT. This translates into CASSANPGKETEAFF.

The chain combines TRBV19 with TRBJ1-3, with TRBD1 as a possible D gene (6 bases). The germline CDR1 and CDR2 sequences are LNHDA and SQIVND (reference sequence). Between the trimmed V and J ends, which lost 5 bases and 0 bases, there was a span of 17 bases. The CDR3 loop spans 17 amino acids. CDR3 residues: CASSPRWGHSSGNTIYF. The CDR3 DNA sequence: TGTGCCAGTAGTCCCCGTTGGGGACACAGCTCTGGAAACACCATATATTTT.

The chain employs TRBV7-9 and TRBJ2-3; 10 bases are shared with TRBD2. Germline trimming cut 1 base from V and 4 bases from J; bases unmatched to any gene: 2. The CDR3 length is 15 residues. Germline V CDR1 and CDR2: SEHNR, FQNEAQ (reference sequence). The DNA for the CDR3 is TGTGCCAGCAGCTTAGTAGCGGGAGGCCCAGATACGCAGTATTTT. Amino acid sequence: CASSLVAGGPDTQYF.

The chain joins TRBV7-2 to TRBJ1-4; D is uncertain. The CDR3 is made up of 12 amino acids. Germline-derived CDR1 and CDR2 are SGHTA and FQGNSA. The V and J ends lost 4 bases and 10 bases respectively, with 10 bases between them. CDR3 nucleotide sequence: TGTGCCAGCAGCTCGAACCGGAGAAAACTGTTTTTT. This codes for CASSSNRRKLFF.

The genes are TRBV19 and TRBJ1-5, with a tentative D call TRBD1 (5 bases). Germline values: CDR1 LNHDA, CDR2 SQIVND (reference sequence). V was trimmed by 6 bases and J by 0 bases, leaving 12 bases between them. The CDR3 has 15 residues. The CDR3 DNA follows: TGTGCCAGTAGCCTAGGACAACTTAGCAATCAGCCCCAGCATTTT. Translating it yields CASSLGQLSNQPQHF.